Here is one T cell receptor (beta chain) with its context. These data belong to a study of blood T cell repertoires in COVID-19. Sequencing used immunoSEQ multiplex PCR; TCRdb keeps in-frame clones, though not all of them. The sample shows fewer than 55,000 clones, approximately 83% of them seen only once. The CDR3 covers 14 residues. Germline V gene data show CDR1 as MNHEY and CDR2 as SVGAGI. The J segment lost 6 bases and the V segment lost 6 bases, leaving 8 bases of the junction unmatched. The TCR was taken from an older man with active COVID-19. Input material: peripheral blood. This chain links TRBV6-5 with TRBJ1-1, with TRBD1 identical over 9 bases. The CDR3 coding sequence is TGTGCCAGCAGCCGAACAGGGGGCGCCGCTGAAGCTTTCTTT. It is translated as CASSRTGGAAEAFF.